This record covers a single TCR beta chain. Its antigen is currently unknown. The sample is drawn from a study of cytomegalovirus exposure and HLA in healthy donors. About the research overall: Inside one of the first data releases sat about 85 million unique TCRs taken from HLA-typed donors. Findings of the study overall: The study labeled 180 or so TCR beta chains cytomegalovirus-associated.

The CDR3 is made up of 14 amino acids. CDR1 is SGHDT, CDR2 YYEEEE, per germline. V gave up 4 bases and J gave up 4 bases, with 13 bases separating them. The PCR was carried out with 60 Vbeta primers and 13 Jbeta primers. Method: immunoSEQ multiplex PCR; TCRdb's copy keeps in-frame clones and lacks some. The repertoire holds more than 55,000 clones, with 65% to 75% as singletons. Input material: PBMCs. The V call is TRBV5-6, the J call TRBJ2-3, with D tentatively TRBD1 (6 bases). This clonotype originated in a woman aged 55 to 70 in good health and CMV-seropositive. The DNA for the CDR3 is TGTGCCAGCAGCGCTACAGGGTCCCCAGATACGCAGTATTTT. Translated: CASSATGSPDTQYF.